Listed here is a single T cell receptor beta chain. This sample is drawn from a study of blood T cell repertoires in COVID-19. Study as a whole: Samples taken during acute and convalescent COVID-19 were collected in the United States, Italy and Spain. Sources were T cells, B-cell-depleted T cells, or PBMCs; the material itself was cDNA or gDNA.

In the original processing: Scientists estimated how many nucleated cells there were by amplifying reference gene primers. Profiled with immunoSEQ multiplex PCR; TCRdb holds only in-frame clones, not every one. That table is the source of V, J and clone size, and D and trimming were worked out from the DNA. Among fewer than 120,000 clones, about 80% were seen once, and the ten largest hold approximately 16%. The receptor was derived from an elderly woman with active or convalescent COVID-19. The sequenced sample consisted of peripheral blood.

The CDR3, as DNA: TGTGCCAGCAGCCCCCCCGGGGACATTCAGTACTTC. It is translated as CASSPPGDIQYF. The chain employs TRBV7-9 and TRBJ2-4, with a tentative D call TRBD2 (5 bases). Deletions cut 5 bases from V and 8 bases from J, with 10 bases between. From germline, CDR1 is SEHNR and CDR2 FQNEAQ (reference sequence). The CDR3 spans 12 residues.